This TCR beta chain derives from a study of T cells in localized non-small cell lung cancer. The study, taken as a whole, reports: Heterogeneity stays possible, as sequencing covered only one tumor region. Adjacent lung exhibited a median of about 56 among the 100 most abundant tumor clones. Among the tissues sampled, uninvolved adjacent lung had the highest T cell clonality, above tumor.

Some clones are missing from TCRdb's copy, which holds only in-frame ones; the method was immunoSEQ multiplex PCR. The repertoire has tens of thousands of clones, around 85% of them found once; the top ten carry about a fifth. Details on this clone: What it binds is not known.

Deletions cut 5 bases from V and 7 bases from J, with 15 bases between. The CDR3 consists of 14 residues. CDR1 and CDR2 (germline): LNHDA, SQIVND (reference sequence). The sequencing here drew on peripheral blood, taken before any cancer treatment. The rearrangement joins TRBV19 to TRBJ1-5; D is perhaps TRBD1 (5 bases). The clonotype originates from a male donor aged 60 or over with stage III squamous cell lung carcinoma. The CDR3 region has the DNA TGTGCCAGTAGTCCCCAGCGTGGGGGACAGCCCCAGCATTTT. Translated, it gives CASSPQRGGQPQHF.